This T cell receptor (beta chain) came from a study of blood T cell repertoires in COVID-19. As for the study in general: COVID-19 samples collected from the United States, Italy and Spain covered acute and convalescent phases.

As processed by the authors: By means of reference gene primer amplification, nucleated cell counts were estimated. The table came from immunoSEQ multiplex PCR; TCRdb's copy has only in-frame clones and leaves some out. That table supplies the V and J calls and clone size; D and trimming were determined from the DNA. The sample lists fewer than 300,000 clones, 88% occurring once. CDR1 SGDLS and CDR2 YYNGEE come from the germline V gene. This CDR3 comprises 17 residues. The V end was cut by 0 bases, the J end by 3 bases, with 17 bases between. The genes are TRBV9 and TRBJ2-3; the D gene is possibly TRBD2 (5 bases). Sequenced material: peripheral blood. This TCR came from a woman between 25 and 40 years old with acute or convalescent COVID-19. For the CDR3, the DNA is TGTGCCAGCAGCGTAGGATTTCCGGACTGGAGAACAGATACGCAGTATTTT. Protein product: CASSVGFPDWRTDTQYF.